This TCR beta chain was found in a study of Graves' ophthalmopathy and Graves' hyperthyroidism. Study results and limitations: Most expanded clonotypes in thyroid above 0.001 frequency also showed up in blood. It was with 70.59% sensitivity and under 85% specificity that the model predicted ophthalmopathy progression.

Transcripts of RNA were the source for amplifying TCR beta CDR3 regions. A first-round RT-PCR used HTBI primers, followed by a second-round multiplex PCR. Each CDR3 protein gets one entry after TCRdb re-called the multiplex PCR reads with MiXCR. The table records about 740,000 distinct CDR3 sequences, roughly 40% of them present only once. Concerning this clonotype itself: Its target is unknown.

The PBMC fraction was derived from around 9.5 ml of fresh peripheral blood. V lost 2 bases to trimming and J lost 0 bases, with 11 bases between them. Germline V gives CDR1 DFQATT, CDR2 SNEGSKA (reference sequence). There are 16 residues in the CDR3. The source material was peripheral blood. The sequence was obtained from an adult man with Graves' ophthalmopathy. The chain joins TRBV20-1 to TRBJ2-6; no clear D gene. CDR3 bases: TGCAGTGCTAGAACCCGGGCCGCCTCTGGGGCCAACGTCCTGACTTTC. This translates into CSARTRAASGANVLTF.